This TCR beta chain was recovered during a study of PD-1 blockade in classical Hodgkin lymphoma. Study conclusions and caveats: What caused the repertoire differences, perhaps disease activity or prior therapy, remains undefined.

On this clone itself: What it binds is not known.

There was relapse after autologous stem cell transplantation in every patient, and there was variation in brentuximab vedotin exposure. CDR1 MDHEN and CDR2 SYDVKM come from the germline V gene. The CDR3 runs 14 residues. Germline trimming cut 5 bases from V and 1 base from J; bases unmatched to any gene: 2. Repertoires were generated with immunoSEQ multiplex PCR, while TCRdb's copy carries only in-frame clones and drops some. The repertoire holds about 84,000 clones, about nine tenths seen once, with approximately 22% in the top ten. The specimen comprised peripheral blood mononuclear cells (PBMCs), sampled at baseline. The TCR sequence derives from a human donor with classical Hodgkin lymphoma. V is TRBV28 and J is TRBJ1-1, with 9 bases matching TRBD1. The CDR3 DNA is TGTGCCAGCAGTGCGACAGGGGGGAACACTGAAGCTTTCTTT. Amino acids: CASSATGGNTEAFF.